Shown below are 10 T cell receptor beta chains from a single sample sequenced in a study of T cells in Graves' hyperthyroidism and ophthalmopathy. Amplification of TCR beta CDR3 regions used RNA as the template. First-round RT-PCR of the TCR CDR3 relied on the HTBI primer set. TCRdb redid the calling of the multiplex PCR reads with MiXCR, one entry per CDR3 protein. The sample lists around 610,000 distinct CDR3 sequences, about 14% occurring once. Sequenced input: blood. These receptors originate from a woman aged 40-49 years with Graves' ophthalmopathy.

V gene TRBV4-1 combines with J gene TRBJ1-3, with no clear D. CDR3 length equals 16 residues. V was clipped by 1 base and J by 0 bases, with 10 bases between them. CDR1 and CDR2 (germline): MGHRA, YSYEKL. The CDR3 DNA reads as TGCGCCAGCAGCCAAGTGATACAAAACTCTGGAAACACCATATATTTT. Residues: CASSQVIQNSGNTIYF.

In its sample, this clonotype was seen many times. V is TRBV6-1 and J is TRBJ2-7, with D unresolved. The V gene's germline CDR1 is MNHNS and CDR2 SASEGT. The CDR3 extends over 12 amino acids. Trimming took off 6 bases at V and 3 bases at J, with 9 bases between the two ends. CDR3 sequence reads: CASRDLGYEQYF. Here the CDR3 DNA reads TGTGCCAGCAGAGATCTTGGCTACGAGCAGTACTTC.

At least ten counts were recorded for this clonotype. The CDR3: CASQGQGGETQYF. The CDR3 DNA is TGTGCCAGCCAGGGACAGGGGGGGGAGACCCAGTACTTC. The gene calls are TRBV6-5 and TRBJ2-5; 11 nucleotides line up with TRBD1. Germline V lookup: CDR1 MNHEY, CDR2 SVGAGI. The CDR3 contains 13 residues. V was pared by 8 bases and J by 5 bases, with 4 bases of the junction left unmatched.

This clonotype was detected only a few times. V usage is TRBV18 and J usage is TRBJ1-1; D not resolved. V lost 3 bases and J lost 1, with 9 bases in between. Per germline, CDR1 KGHSH and CDR2 LQKENI. The length of the CDR3 is 14 residues. CDR3 amino acids: CASSPSIPNTEAFF. The CDR3 nucleotides are TGTGCCAGCTCACCCTCCATTCCGAACACTGAAGCTTTCTTT.

This clonotype occurred many times. The V and J genes are TRBV2 and TRBJ1-2, with 7 positions matching TRBD1. Per the germline V gene, CDR1 is SNHLY and CDR2 is FYNNEI. V lost 7 bases to trimming and J lost 4 bases; unmatched junction nucleotides: 12. This CDR3 spans 15 amino acids. CDR3 DNA sequence: TGTGCCAGCACCCAGGGGGACACGTCTTCCTATGGCTACACCTTC. It yields the protein CASTQGDTSSYGYTF.

In its sample, this clonotype was seen a few times. The chain carries TRBV2 and TRBJ2-7; the D gene is possibly TRBD2 (6 bases). Trimming cost V 3 bases and J 3 bases, with 12 bases left between them. Germline lookup yields CDR1 SNHLY and CDR2 FYNNEI. This CDR3 region has 14 residues. CDR3 DNA: TGTGCCAGCAGTGAGGGCCCGGGACTCTACGAGCAGTACTTC. This sequence encodes CASSEGPGLYEQYF.

Points on this clonotype: A junction end diverges from the germline sequence, so it may reflect a read error. This chain joins TRBV7-3 and TRBJ1-1; D gene ambiguous. From germline, CDR1 is SGHTA and CDR2 FQGTGA. The CDR3 length is 15 residues. CDR3 in amino acids: CASSLRGGLNIEAFF. The CDR3, as DNA: TGTGCCAGCAGCCTCCGGGGAGGGTTGAACATTGAAGCTTTCTTT. Looking up the rest from reference TRBV7-3 and TRBJ1-1 gives the full variable domain: GAGVSQTPSNKVTEKGKYVELRCDPISGHTALYWYRQSLGQGPEFLIYFQGTGAADDSGLPNDRFFAVRPEGSVSTLKIQRTERGDSAVYLCASSLRGGLNIEAFFGQGTRLTVV.

The V call is TRBV6-1, the J call TRBJ1-5, with a weak D call TRBD1 (6 bases). From germline, CDR1 is MNHNS and CDR2 SASEGT. The CDR3 consists of 15 residues. V lost 5 bases and J 2 bases, leaving 13 bases between the germline ends. For the CDR3, the DNA is TGTGCCAGCAGTAAACAGGGTGAGGGCAATCAGCCCCAGCATTTT. Its translation: CASSKQGEGNQPQHF.

This clonotype was seen many times. The rearrangement links TRBV19 to TRBJ2-4; tentative D call: TRBD2 (5 bases). This CDR3 spans 15 amino acids. CDR1 and CDR2 from the germline V gene are LNHDA and SQIVND (reference sequence). V was cut by 7 bases and J by 1 base, with 14 bases left in between. In DNA, the CDR3 is TGTGCCAGTACGGGGAGTGGGTGGGCCAAAAACATTCAGTACTTC. Its protein product is CASTGSGWAKNIQYF.

This chain joins TRBV7-9 and TRBJ2-4, with 7 positions matching TRBD2. Germline V gives CDR1 SEHNR, CDR2 FQNEAQ (reference sequence). This CDR3 contains 14 residues. V lost 3 bases, J lost 4 bases, and 3 bases stayed unmatched. This CDR3 is CASSFSAGKNIQYF. For the CDR3, the DNA is TGTGCCAGCAGCTTCTCAGCGGGAAAAAACATTCAGTACTTC. The whole variable domain, filled in from reference TRBV7-9 and TRBJ2-4, reads DTGVSQNPRHKITKRGQNVTFRCDPISEHNRLYWYRQTLGQGPEFLTYFQNEAQLEKSRLLSDRFSAERPKGSFSTLEIQRTEQGDSAMYLCASSFSAGKNIQYFGAGTRLSVL.